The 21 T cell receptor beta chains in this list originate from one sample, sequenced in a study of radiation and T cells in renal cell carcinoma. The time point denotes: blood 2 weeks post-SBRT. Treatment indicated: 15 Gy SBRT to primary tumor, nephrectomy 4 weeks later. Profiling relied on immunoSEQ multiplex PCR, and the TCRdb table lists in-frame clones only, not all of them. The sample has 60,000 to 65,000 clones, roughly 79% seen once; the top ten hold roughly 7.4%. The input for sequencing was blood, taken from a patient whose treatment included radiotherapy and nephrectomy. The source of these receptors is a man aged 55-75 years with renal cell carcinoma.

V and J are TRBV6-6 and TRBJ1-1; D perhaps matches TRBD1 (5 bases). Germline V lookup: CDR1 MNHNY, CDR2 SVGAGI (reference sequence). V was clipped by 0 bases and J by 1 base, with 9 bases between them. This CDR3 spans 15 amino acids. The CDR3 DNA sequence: TGTGCCAGCAGTTACTCGCAGGGCGCGAACACTGAAGCTTTCTTT. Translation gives CASSYSQGANTEAFF.

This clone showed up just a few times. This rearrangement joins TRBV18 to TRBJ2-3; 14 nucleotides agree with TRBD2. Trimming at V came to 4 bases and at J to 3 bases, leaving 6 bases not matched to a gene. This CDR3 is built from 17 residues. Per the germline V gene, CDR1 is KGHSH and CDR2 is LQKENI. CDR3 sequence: CASSLLGLAGATDTQYF. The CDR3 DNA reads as TGTGCCAGCTCACTTCTGGGACTAGCGGGAGCAACAGATACGCAGTATTTT.

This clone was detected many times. The CDR3 reads CASSPGTGSGNTIYF. Written as DNA, the CDR3 is TGTGCCAGCAGTCCCGGGACGGGCTCTGGAAACACCATATATTTT. This chain links TRBV25-1 with TRBJ1-3; a possible D gene is TRBD1 (5 bases). Trimming stripped 5 bases from V and 0 bases from J, with 11 bases between. Germline-derived CDR1 and CDR2 are MGHDK and SYGVNS. The CDR3 is made up of 15 amino acids.

The CDR3 reads CATSRAPGLAINTQYF. The CDR3 DNA reads as TGTGCCACCAGCAGAGCACCGGGACTAGCCATAAATACGCAGTATTTT. The chain combines TRBV15 with TRBJ2-3; 9 bases line up with TRBD2. CDR3 length: 16 residues. The germline V gene has CDR1 LNHNV and CDR2 YYDKDF (reference sequence). With 1 base clipped from V and 7 bases from J, the junction kept 9 bases outside the gene matches.

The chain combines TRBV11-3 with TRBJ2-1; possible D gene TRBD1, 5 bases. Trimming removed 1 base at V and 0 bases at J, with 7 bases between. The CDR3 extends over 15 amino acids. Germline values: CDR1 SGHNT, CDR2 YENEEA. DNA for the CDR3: TGTGCCAGCAGCTTAGGGGGCTTCTCCTACAATGAGCAGTTCTTC. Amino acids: CASSLGGFSYNEQFF.

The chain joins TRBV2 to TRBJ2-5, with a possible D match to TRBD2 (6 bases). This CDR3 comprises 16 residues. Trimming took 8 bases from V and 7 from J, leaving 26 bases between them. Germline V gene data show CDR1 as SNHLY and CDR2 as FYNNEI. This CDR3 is CASYAETERDSWTQYF. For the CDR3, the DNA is TGTGCCAGCTACGCCGAGACAGAACGGGACTCGTGGACCCAGTACTTC.

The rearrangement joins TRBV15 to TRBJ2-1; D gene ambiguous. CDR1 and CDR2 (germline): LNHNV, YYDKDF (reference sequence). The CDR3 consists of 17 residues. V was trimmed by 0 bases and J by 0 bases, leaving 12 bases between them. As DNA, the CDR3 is TGTGCCACCAGCAGAGAGGGTCTCACGAGCTCCTACAATGAGCAGTTCTTC. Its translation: CATSREGLTSSYNEQFF. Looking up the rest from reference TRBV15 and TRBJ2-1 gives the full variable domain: DAMVIQNPRYQVTQFGKPVTLSCSQTLNHNVMYWYQQKSSQAPKLLFHYYDKDFNNEADTPDNFQSRRPNTSFCFLDIRSPGLGDTAMYLCATSREGLTSSYNEQFFGPGTRLTVL.

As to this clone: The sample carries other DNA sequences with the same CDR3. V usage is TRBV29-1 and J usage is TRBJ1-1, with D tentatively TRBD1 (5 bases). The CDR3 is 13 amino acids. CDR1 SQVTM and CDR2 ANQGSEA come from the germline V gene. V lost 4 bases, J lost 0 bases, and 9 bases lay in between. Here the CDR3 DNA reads TGCAGCGTTGGGCAGGGACTGAACACTGAAGCTTTCTTT. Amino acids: CSVGQGLNTEAFF.

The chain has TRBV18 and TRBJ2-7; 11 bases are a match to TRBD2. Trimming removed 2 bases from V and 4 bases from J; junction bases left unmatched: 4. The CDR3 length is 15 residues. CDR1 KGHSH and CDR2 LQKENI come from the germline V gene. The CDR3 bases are TGTGCCAGCTCACCAGCTAGCGGGGGGCGTTACGAGCAGTACTTC. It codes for CASSPASGGRYEQYF.

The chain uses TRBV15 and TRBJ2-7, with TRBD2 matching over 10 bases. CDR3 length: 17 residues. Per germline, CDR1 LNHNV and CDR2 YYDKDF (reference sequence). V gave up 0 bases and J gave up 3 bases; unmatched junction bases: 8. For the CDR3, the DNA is TGTGCCACCAGCAGAGATCAGTCTAGCGGGAGATACTACGAGCAGTACGTC. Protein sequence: CATSRDQSSGRYYEQYV.

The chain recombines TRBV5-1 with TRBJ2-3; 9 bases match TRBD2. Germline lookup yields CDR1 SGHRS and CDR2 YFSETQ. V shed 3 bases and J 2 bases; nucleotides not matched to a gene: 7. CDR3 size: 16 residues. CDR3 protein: CASSSGLADITDTQYF. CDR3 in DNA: TGCGCCAGCAGCTCGGGACTAGCAGACATCACAGATACGCAGTATTTT. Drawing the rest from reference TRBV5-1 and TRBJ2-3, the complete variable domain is KAGVTQTPRYLIKTRGQQVTLSCSPISGHRSVSWYQQTPGQGLQFLFEYFSETQRNKGNFPGRFSGRQFSNSRSEMNVSTLELGDSALYLCASSSGLADITDTQYFGPGTRLTVL.

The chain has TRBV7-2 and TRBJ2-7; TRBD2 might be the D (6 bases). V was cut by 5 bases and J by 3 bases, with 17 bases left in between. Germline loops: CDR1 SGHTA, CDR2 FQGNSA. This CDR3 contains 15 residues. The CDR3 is CASSGGLSPLYEQYV. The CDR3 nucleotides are TGTGCCAGCAGCGGGGGACTCTCCCCCCTCTACGAGCAGTACGTC.

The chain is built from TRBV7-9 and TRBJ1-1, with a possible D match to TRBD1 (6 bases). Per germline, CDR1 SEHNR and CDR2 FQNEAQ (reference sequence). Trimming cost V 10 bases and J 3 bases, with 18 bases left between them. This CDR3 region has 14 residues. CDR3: CATPLSEGDTEAFF. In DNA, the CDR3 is TGTGCCACCCCCTTATCCGAGGGGGACACTGAAGCTTTCTTT.

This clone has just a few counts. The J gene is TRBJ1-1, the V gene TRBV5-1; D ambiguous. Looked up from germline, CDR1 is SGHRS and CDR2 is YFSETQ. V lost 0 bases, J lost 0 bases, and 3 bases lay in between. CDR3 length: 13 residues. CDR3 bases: TGCGCCAGCAGCTTGGGGATGAACACTGAAGCTTTCTTT. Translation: CASSLGMNTEAFF.

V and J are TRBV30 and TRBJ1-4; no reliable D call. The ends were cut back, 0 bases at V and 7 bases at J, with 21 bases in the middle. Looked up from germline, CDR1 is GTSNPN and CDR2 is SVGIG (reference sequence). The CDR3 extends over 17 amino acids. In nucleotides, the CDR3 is TGTGCCTGGAGTGTACGTCTTTCCGGGTCCGTGGGTGAAAAACTGTTTTTT. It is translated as CAWSVRLSGSVGEKLFF. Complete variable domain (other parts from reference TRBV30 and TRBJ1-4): SQTIHQWPATLVQPVGSPLSLECTVEGTSNPNLYWYRQAAGRGLQLLFYSVGIGQISSEVPQNLSASRPQDRQFILSSKKLLLSDSGFYLCAWSVRLSGSVGEKLFFGSGTQLSVL.

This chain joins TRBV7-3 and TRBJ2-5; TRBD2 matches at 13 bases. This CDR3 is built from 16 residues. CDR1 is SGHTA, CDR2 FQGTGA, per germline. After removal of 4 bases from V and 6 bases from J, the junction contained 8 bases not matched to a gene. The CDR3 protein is CASSSGLAGEGKTQYF. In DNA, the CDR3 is TGTGCCAGCAGCTCAGGACTAGCGGGAGAGGGAAAGACCCAGTACTTC.

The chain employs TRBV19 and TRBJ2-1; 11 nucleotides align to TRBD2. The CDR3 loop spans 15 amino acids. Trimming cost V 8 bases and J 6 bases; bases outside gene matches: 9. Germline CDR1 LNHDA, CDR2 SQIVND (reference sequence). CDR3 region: CASEEVAGGGNEQFF. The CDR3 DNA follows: TGTGCCAGTGAGGAGGTAGCGGGAGGGGGCAATGAGCAGTTCTTC.

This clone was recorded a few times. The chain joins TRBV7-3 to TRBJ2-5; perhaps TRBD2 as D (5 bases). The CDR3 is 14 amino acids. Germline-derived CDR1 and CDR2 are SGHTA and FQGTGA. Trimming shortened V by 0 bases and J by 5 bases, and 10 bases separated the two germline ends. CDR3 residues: CASSLTGSRETQYF. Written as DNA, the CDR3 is TGTGCCAGCAGCTTAACGGGGAGTAGGGAGACCCAGTACTTC.

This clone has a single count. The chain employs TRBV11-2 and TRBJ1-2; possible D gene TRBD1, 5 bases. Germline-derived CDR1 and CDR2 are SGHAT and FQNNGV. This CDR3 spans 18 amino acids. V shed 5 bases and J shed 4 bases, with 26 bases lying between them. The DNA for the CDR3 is TGTGCCAGCAGCCCAGAGGGGTTGGCAAGCCAGAATCGCTATGGCTACACCTTC. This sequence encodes CASSPEGLASQNRYGYTF.

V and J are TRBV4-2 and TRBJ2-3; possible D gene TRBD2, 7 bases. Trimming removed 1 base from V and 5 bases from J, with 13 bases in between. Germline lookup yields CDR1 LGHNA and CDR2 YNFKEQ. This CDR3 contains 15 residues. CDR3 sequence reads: CASSQVGEGGDTQYF. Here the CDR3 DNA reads TGTGCCAGCAGCCAAGTTGGGGAGGGGGGAGATACGCAGTATTTT.

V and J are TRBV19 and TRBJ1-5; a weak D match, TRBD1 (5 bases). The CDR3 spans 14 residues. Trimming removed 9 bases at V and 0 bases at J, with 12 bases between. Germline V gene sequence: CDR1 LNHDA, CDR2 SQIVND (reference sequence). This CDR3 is CASRVGGSNQPQHF. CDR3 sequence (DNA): TGTGCCAGCAGGGTCGGGGGTAGCAATCAGCCCCAGCATTTT.